These 6 T cell receptor beta chains were sequenced from one sample in a study of prognosis after radiotherapy for stage I lung cancer. Two-round multiplex PCR on genomic DNA was the method by which TCR beta CDR3 was amplified. It was primers specific to each TRBV and TRBJ gene that first-round PCR used. TCRdb processed the multiplex PCR reads anew with MiXCR; each CDR3 protein has one entry. In the table there are about 13,000 distinct CDR3 sequences, about 51% of which are singletons. The specimen was PBMCs, collected before or after stereotactic body radiation therapy (not recorded which). These receptors were collected from a donor aged 50 or older with non-small cell lung cancer.

Within the sample, this clonotype is medium-sized (0.01 to 0.1%). V usage is TRBV11-1 and J usage is TRBJ2-7; TRBD2 aligns across 7 bases. The CDR3 is made up of 16 amino acids. CDR1 is SGHAT and CDR2 is FQDESV in the germline V gene (reference sequence). V gave up 4 bases and J gave up 2 bases; unmatched junction bases: 11. The CDR3 DNA reads TGTGCCAGCAGCTCGCTGAGCGGGGCCCAAGCCTACGAGCAGTACTTC. Amino acids: CASSSLSGAQAYEQYF.

Ten or more counts support this clonotype. CDR3 sequence (DNA): TGCAGTGTGGTCAAAAACACTGAAGCTTTCTTT. Amino acid sequence: CSVVKNTEAFF. The chain couples TRBV20-1 to TRBJ1-1; D gene unclear. Germline V gene lookup returns CDR1 DFQATT and CDR2 SNEGSKA (reference sequence). The CDR3 runs 11 residues. The ends were cut back, 7 bases at V and 2 bases at J, with 8 bases in the middle.

V is TRBV6-1 and J is TRBJ1-5; 8 nucleotides line up with TRBD1. Trimming cost V 9 bases and J 1 base; bases outside gene matches: 8. The CDR3 extends over 15 amino acids. Per germline, CDR1 MNHNS and CDR2 SASEGT. In DNA form, the CDR3 reads TGTGCCAGTGAATGGACAGGGAAGAGCAATCAGCCCCAGCATTTT. The encoded protein is CASEWTGKSNQPQHF.

In this sample, this clonotype turned up a few times. One junction end disagrees with the germline gene, perhaps due to a read error. DNA of the CDR3: TGCGCCAGCAGTTGGCAGGATGGGTCACCCCTCCACTTT. Translating gives CASSWQDGSPLHF. The chain joins TRBV6-9 to TRBJ1-6; D unclear. CDR1 MNHGY and CDR2 SVAAGI come from the germline V gene. The length of the CDR3 is 13 residues.

This clonotype was seen at least ten times. The chain links TRBV11-2 to TRBJ2-3, with 10 bases identical to TRBD1. This CDR3 comprises 17 residues. Germline loops: CDR1 SGHAT, CDR2 FQNNGV. The trim removed 4 bases at V and 3 bases at J, leaving 10 bases unmatched. This CDR3 reads CASSYSGQGGRTDTQYF. The CDR3 DNA sequence: TGTGCCAGCAGCTATTCCGGACAGGGGGGGAGGACAGATACGCAGTATTTT.

The DNA of the CDR3 is TGTGCCAGCAGCTTAGATGGGGAGGCCACAGATACGCAGTATTTT. Translation gives CASSLDGEATDTQYF. The chain recombines TRBV7-2 with TRBJ2-3; a weak D match, TRBD2 (6 bases). The CDR3 is 15 amino acids. The germline V and J ends were trimmed by 1 base and 2 bases, with 10 bases remaining between them. CDR1 is SGHTA, CDR2 FQGNSA, per germline.